This TCR beta chain was identified during a study of molecular identifiers for immune sequencing clone quantification. CDR3 size: 16 residues. CDR1 and CDR2 (germline): SGDLS, YYNGEE. This clonotype was counted only a few times. Given a much more abundant clone one base away, this may be a read error. TCRdb reprocessed the PCR reads with MiXCR, giving one entry per CDR3 protein. The table has over 600,000 distinct CDR3 sequences, roughly 21% seen once. The clonotype was recovered from a human donor in good health. Some libraries in this study had Jurkat cell RNA spiked in. The gene calls are TRBV9 and TRBJ2-3, with D uncertain. The source material was naive CD8+ T cells from blood, with Jurkat cell RNA spiked in. The subset denotes: FACS-sorted CD8+CD4-CCR7+CD45RA+ naive T cells. Here the CDR3 reads CASSTQTIMSTDTQCF. The CDR3 nucleotides read TGTGCCAGCAGCACCCAGACAATAATGAGCACAGATACGCAGTGTTTT.